What follows describes a single TCR beta chain. What it binds is not known. This specimen comes from a study of OX40 agonist ivuxolimab in advanced cancers. At the level of the study: Cancers in dose escalation were hepatocellular, melanoma, renal cell and head and neck. Those enrolled were 82.7% male, with a mean age of about 66 years and ages from about 20 to 85. Study conclusions and caveats: By week 6 at 0.1 to 3.0 mg/kg, blood CD4+ and CD8+ T cells had expanded clonally.

Autoimmune disease history or systemic immunosuppression excluded patients. The V segment lost 6 bases and the J segment 2 bases; nucleotides outside the gene matches: 4. CDR1 and CDR2 from the germline V gene are MNHNS and SASEGT. The CDR3 is 13 residues long. The table came from immunoSEQ multiplex PCR; TCRdb's copy has only in-frame clones and leaves some out. The sample consists of over 55,000 clones, around 93% of them appearing once. The sequencing here drew on CD4+ or CD8+ T cells sorted from blood, taken in a trial of the OX40 agonist ivuxolimab. The chain links TRBV6-1 to TRBJ2-7, with 7 bases aligning to TRBD1. The TCR sequence derives from an adult with an advanced solid tumor such as melanoma, head and neck, liver or kidney cancer. Here the CDR3 reads CASRPTGAYEQYF. The CDR3 DNA follows: TGTGCCAGCAGACCAACAGGGGCCTACGAGCAGTACTTC.